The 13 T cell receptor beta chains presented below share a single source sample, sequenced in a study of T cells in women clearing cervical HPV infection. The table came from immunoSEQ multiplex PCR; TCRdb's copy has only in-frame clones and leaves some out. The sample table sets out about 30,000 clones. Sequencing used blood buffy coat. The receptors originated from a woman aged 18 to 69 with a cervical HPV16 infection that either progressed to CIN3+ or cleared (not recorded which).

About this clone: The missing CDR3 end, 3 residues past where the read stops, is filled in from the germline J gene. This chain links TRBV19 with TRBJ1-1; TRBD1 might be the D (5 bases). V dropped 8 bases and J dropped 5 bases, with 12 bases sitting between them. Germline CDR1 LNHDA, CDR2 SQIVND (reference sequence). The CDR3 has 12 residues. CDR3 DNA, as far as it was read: TGTGCCAGTTCAGGGTCTAGTACTGAA. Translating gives CASSGSSTE. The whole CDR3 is CASSGSSTEAFF.

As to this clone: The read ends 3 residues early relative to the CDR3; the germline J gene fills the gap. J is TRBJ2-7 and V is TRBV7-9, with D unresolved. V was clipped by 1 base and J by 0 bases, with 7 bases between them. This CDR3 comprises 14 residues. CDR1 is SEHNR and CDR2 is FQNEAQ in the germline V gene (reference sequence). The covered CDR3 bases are TGTGCCAGCAGCTTAGGCGGCGGCTCCTACGAG. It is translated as CASSLGGGSYE. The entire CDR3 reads CASSLGGGSYEQYF.

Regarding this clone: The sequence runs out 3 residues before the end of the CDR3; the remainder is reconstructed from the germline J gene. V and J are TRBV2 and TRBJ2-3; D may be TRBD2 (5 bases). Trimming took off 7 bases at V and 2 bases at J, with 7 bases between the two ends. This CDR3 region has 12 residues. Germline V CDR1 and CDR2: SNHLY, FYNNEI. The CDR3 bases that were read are TGTGCCAGCAACCTAGCCACAGATACG. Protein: CASNLATDT. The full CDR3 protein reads CASNLATDTQYF.

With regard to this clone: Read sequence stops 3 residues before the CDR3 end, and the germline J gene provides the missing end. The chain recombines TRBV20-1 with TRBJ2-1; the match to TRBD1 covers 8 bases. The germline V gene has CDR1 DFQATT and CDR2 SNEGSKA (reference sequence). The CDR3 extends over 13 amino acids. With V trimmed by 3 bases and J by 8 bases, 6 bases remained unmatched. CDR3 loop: CSASGRGPDEQFF. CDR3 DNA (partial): TGCAGTGCTAGCGGCAGGGGGCCGGATGAG.

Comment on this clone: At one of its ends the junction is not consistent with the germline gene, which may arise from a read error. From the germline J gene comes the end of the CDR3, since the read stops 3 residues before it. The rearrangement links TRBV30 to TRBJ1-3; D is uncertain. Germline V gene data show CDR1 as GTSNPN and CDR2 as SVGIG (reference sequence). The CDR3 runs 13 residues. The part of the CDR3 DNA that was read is TGTGCCTGGGCAGCCGACTCTGGAAACACA. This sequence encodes CAWAADSGNT. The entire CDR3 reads CAWAADSGNTIYF.

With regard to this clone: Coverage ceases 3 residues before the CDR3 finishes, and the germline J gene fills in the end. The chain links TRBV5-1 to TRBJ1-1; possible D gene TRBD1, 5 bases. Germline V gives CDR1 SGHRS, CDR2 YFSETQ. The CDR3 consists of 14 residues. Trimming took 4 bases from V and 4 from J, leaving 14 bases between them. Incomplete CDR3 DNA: TGCGCCAGCAGCCCCTCAGGGCTGGGCACTGAA. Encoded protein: CASSPSGLGTE. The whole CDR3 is CASSPSGLGTEAFF.

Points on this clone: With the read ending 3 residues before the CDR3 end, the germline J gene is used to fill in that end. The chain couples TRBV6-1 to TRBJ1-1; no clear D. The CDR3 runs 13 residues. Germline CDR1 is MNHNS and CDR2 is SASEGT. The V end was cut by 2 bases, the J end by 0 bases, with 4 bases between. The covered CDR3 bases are TGTGCCAGCAGTGAACACATGAACACTGAA. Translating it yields CASSEHMNTE. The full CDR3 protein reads CASSEHMNTEAFF.

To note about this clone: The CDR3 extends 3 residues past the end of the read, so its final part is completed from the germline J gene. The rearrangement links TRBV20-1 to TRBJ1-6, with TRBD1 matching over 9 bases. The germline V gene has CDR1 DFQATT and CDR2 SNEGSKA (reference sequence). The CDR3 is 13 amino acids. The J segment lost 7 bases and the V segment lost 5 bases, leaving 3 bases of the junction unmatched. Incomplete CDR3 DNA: TGCAGTGCTCGGGACAGGGAAAATTCACCC. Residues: CSARDRENSP. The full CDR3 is CSARDRENSPLHF.

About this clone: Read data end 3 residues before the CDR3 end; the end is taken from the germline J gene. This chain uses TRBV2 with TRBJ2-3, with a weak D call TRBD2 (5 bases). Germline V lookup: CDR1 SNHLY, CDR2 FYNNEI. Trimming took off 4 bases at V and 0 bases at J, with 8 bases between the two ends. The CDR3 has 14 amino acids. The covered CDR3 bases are TGTGCCAGCAGTGGAGCGGCTAGCACAGATACG. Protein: CASSGAASTDT. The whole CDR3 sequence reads CASSGAASTDTQYF.

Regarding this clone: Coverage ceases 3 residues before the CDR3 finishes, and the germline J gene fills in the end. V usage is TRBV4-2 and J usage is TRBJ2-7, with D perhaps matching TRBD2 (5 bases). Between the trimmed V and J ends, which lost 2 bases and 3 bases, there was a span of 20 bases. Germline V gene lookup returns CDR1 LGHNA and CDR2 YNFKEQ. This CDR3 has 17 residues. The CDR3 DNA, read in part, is TGTGCCAGCAGCCAAAAGGGCATAGAGGGTGGTGTCTACGAG. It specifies CASSQKGIEGGVYE. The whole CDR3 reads CASSQKGIEGGVYEQYF.

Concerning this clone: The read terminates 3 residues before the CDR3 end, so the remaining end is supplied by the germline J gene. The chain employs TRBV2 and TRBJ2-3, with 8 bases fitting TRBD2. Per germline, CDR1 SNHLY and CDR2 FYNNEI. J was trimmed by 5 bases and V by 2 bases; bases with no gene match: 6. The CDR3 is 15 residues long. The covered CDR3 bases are TGTGCCAGCAGTGAACCAGCGGGGGTCTTAGATACG. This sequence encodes CASSEPAGVLDT. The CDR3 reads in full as CASSEPAGVLDTQYF. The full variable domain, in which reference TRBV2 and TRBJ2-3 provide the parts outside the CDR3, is EPEVTQTPSHQVTQMGQEVILRCVPISNHLYFYWYRQILGQKVEFLVSFYNNEISEKSEIFDDQFSVERPDGSNFTLKIRSTKLEDSAMYFCASSEPAGVLDTQYFGPGTRLTVL.

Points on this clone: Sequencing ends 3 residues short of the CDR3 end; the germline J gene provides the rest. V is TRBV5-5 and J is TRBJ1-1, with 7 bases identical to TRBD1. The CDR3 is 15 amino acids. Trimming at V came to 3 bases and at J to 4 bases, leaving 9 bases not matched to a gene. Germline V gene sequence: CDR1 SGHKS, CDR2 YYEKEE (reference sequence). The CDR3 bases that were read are TGTGCCAGCAGCTCCAACTACAGGGGAACCACTGAA. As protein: CASSSNYRGTTE. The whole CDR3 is CASSSNYRGTTEAFF.

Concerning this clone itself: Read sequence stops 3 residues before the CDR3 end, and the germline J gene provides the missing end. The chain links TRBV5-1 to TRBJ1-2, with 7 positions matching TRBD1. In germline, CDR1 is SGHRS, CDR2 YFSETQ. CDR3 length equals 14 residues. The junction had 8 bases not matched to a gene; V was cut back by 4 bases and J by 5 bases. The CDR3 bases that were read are TGCGCCAGCAGCCCCTCCGGGACAGCATATGGC. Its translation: CASSPSGTAYG. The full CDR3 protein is CASSPSGTAYGYTF. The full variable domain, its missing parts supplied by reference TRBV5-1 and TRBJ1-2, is KAGVTQTPRYLIKTRGQQVTLSCSPISGHRSVSWYQQTPGQGLQFLFEYFSETQRNKGNFPGRFSGRQFSNSRSEMNVSTLELGDSALYLCASSPSGTAYGYTFGSGTRLTVV.